Presented here are 21 T cell receptor beta chains from one specimen sequenced in a study of T-cell memory formation after mild COVID-19. One entry per CDR3 protein results from TCRdb running MiXCR on the 5' RACE reads. The data contain fewer than 600,000 distinct CDR3 sequences, roughly 20% of them singletons. The specimen was PBMCs or a T cell subset sorted from them (not recorded which). The source of these receptors is an adult woman who had mild COVID-19 (a few samples of this study predate the infection). Cell type and time point are not known.

The J gene is TRBJ2-5, the V gene TRBV11-1; TRBD2 might be the D (5 bases). CDR1 and CDR2 (germline): SGHAT, FQDESV (reference sequence). V was trimmed by 5 bases and J by 4 bases, leaving 14 bases between them. CDR3 length: 14 residues. The chain's CDR3 is CASSLRGWRETQYF. DNA for the CDR3: TGTGCCAGCAGCCTTAGAGGGTGGCGAGAGACCCAGTACTTC.

This clonotype has just a few counts. The chain couples TRBV11-2 to TRBJ1-4; 7 nucleotides match TRBD1. Germline V CDR1 and CDR2: SGHAT, FQNNGV. J lost 4 bases, V lost 4 bases, and 6 bases had no gene match. The CDR3 is 15 amino acids. The CDR3 region is CASSSGQTINEKLFF. The DNA of the CDR3 is TGTGCCAGCAGCTCGGGACAGACTATTAATGAAAAACTGTTTTTT.

J is TRBJ2-7 and V is TRBV2; either TRBD1 or TRBD2 may supply D (6 bases each). Germline CDR1 and CDR2: SNHLY and FYNNEI. The V gene lost 2 bases and the J gene lost 9 bases, with 20 bases spanning the gap. The CDR3 is 15 residues long. CDR3 amino acids: CASSESYPDSGLQYF. CDR3 bases: TGTGCCAGCAGTGAATCATATCCGGACAGCGGGTTGCAGTACTTC. Full variable domain (rest looked up from reference TRBV2 and TRBJ2-7): EPEVTQTPSHQVTQMGQEVILRCVPISNHLYFYWYRQILGQKVEFLVSFYNNEISEKSEIFDDQFSVERPDGSNFTLKIRSTKLEDSAMYFCASSESYPDSGLQYFGPGTRLTVT.

In this sample, this clonotype turned up many times. V gene TRBV7-3 combines with J gene TRBJ2-1, with 13 positions matching TRBD2. From germline, CDR1 is SGHTA and CDR2 FQGTGA. The CDR3 is 16 amino acids. V trimming: 6 bases; J trimming: 0 bases; junction bases outside the gene matches: 2. The CDR3 here is CASSRTSGGSYNEQFF. In DNA form, the CDR3 reads TGTGCCAGCAGTCGGACTAGCGGGGGCTCCTACAATGAGCAGTTCTTC.

In its sample, this clonotype was seen many times. This chain links TRBV5-1 with TRBJ2-2; D gene unclear. The CDR3 is made up of 13 amino acids. V lost 5 bases and J lost 4, with 9 bases in between. Germline CDR1 is SGHRS and CDR2 is YFSETQ. CDR3 protein: CASSLLITGELFF. CDR3 sequence (DNA): TGCGCCAGCAGTCTATTGATCACCGGGGAGCTGTTTTTT.

The genes are TRBV11-1 and TRBJ2-1; 8 nucleotides align to TRBD1. CDR3 length: 15 residues. CDR1 and CDR2 (germline): SGHAT, FQDESV (reference sequence). J was trimmed by 4 bases and V by 5 bases; bases with no gene match: 7. This chain's CDR3 is CASSPGQETYNEQFF. CDR3 nucleotides: TGTGCCAGCAGCCCGGGACAGGAGACGTACAATGAGCAGTTCTTC. Full variable domain (missing parts from reference TRBV11-1 and TRBJ2-1): EAEVAQSPRYKITEKSQAVAFWCDPISGHATLYWYRQILGQGPELLVQFQDESVVDDSQLPKDRFSAERLKGVDSTLKIQPAELGDSAMYLCASSPGQETYNEQFFGPGTRLTVL.

The chain links TRBV19 to TRBJ2-3, with D perhaps matching TRBD1 (6 bases). Germline V lookup: CDR1 LNHDA, CDR2 SQIVND (reference sequence). V lost 7 bases, J lost 4 bases, and 18 bases lay in between. CDR3 length equals 15 residues. The CDR3 nucleotides are TGTGCCAGTAAGAGAGGGCAGGGGAGTTCAGATACGCAGTATTTT. This sequence encodes CASKRGQGSSDTQYF.

The chain couples TRBV20-1 to TRBJ2-7; 11 positions match TRBD2. Germline V gene lookup returns CDR1 DFQATT and CDR2 SNEGSKA (reference sequence). V was clipped by 6 bases and J by 4 bases; unmatched bases: 11. The CDR3 is made up of 15 amino acids. For the CDR3, the DNA is TGCAGTGCCGCTACTAGCGGGAGCGGGGCTTACGAGCAGTACTTC. This sequence encodes CSAATSGSGAYEQYF.

J is TRBJ1-1 and V is TRBV2; D call uncertain. The CDR3 runs to 12 residues. Germline V gene sequence: CDR1 SNHLY, CDR2 FYNNEI. The germline V and J ends were trimmed by 7 bases and 4 bases, with 10 bases remaining between them. The CDR3 nucleotides read TGTGCCAGCAATAAGCCAGGCACTGAAGCTTTCTTT. It encodes CASNKPGTEAFF.

This clonotype was picked up a small number of times. The chain recombines TRBV7-6 with TRBJ2-7; TRBD1 aligns across 12 bases. This CDR3 has 19 amino acids. Germline V CDR1 and CDR2: SGHVS, FNYEAQ. V shed 1 base, J shed 0 bases, and the junction held 10 bases outside the gene matches. The CDR3 region is CASSLGPGTGGGLSYEQYF. CDR3 bases: TGTGCCAGCAGCTTAGGGCCCGGGACAGGGGGCGGCCTCTCCTACGAGCAGTACTTC.

This clonotype was picked up a small number of times. The rearrangement uses TRBV10-2 and TRBJ2-7, with TRBD1 matching 10 bases. This CDR3 comprises 16 residues. Per the germline V gene, CDR1 is WSHSY and CDR2 is SAAADI. The V gene end was trimmed by 5 bases and the J gene end by 0 bases; junction bases not matched to a gene: 7. The chain's CDR3 is CASSRDRGSLSYEQYF. In nucleotides, the CDR3 is TGCGCCAGCAGTAGGGACAGGGGATCGCTCTCCTACGAGCAGTACTTC.

This clonotype showed up just a few times. The chain recombines TRBV20-1 with TRBJ1-2, with D unclear. This CDR3 is built from 14 residues. Germline loops: CDR1 DFQATT, CDR2 SNEGSKA (reference sequence). V lost 2 bases, J lost 2 bases, and 12 bases lay in between. As DNA, the CDR3 is TGCAGTGCTAGAAGGTTGAAGGCGAACTATGGCTACACCTTC. It is translated as CSARRLKANYGYTF.

The J gene is TRBJ1-4, the V gene TRBV2, with D uncertain. The CDR3 length is 15 residues. V was trimmed by 0 bases and J by 7 bases, leaving 12 bases between them. From germline, CDR1 is SNHLY and CDR2 FYNNEI. CDR3 residues: CASSEATAHVEKLFF. The CDR3 DNA sequence: TGTGCCAGCAGTGAAGCGACGGCTCACGTTGAAAAACTGTTTTTT.

This clonotype has just a few counts. The chain recombines TRBV4-1 with TRBJ1-5; TRBD1 is a possible D gene (5 bases). Germline CDR1 reads MGHRA; CDR2 reads YSYEKL. This CDR3 contains 16 residues. Trimming cost V 0 bases and J 1 base, with 10 bases left between them. For the CDR3, the DNA is TGCGCCAGCAGCCAAGATAGAAGGGACAGCAATCAGCCCCAGCATTTT. As protein: CASSQDRRDSNQPQHF.

The genes are TRBV19 and TRBJ2-3; D gene uncertain. The V and J ends lost 6 bases and 2 bases respectively, with 9 bases between them. In germline, CDR1 is LNHDA, CDR2 SQIVND (reference sequence). The CDR3 spans 13 residues. The CDR3 DNA reads as TGTGCCAGTAGCGCTGAATCCACAGATACGCAGTATTTT. Translated: CASSAESTDTQYF.

The V call is TRBV5-1, the J call TRBJ2-2; D uncertain. The CDR3 has 12 amino acids. With 4 bases removed from V and 9 bases from J, the gap between germline ends came to 10 bases. Germline V lookup: CDR1 SGHRS, CDR2 YFSETQ. In nucleotides, the CDR3 is TGCGCCAGCAGCCGTACAACCTGGGAGCTGTTTTTT. Translated, it gives CASSRTTWELFF.

V is TRBV6-5 and J is TRBJ2-7; 10 bases agree with TRBD1. The V segment lost 5 bases and the J segment 6 bases; nucleotides outside the gene matches: 7. The germline CDR1 and CDR2 sequences are MNHEY and SVGAGI. The CDR3 has 14 residues. CDR3 residues: CASSPGQGTFEQYF. CDR3 in DNA: TGTGCCAGCAGTCCGGGACAGGGGACCTTCGAGCAGTACTTC.

The chain recombines TRBV29-1 with TRBJ2-7; perhaps TRBD1 as D (6 bases). This CDR3 has 13 amino acids. V lost 3 bases and J 2 bases, leaving 11 bases between the germline ends. Germline V gene lookup returns CDR1 SQVTM and CDR2 ANQGSEA. CDR3 bases: TGCAGCGTTGAGATGACAGGACCCTACGAGCAGTACTTC. It yields the protein CSVEMTGPYEQYF.

This clonotype was counted only a few times. The chain is built from TRBV7-6 and TRBJ1-1, with a tentative D call TRBD1 (5 bases). Trimming stripped 1 base from V and 0 bases from J, with 9 bases between. This CDR3 is 15 amino acids long. Germline CDR1 is SGHVS and CDR2 is FNYEAQ. The CDR3 region is CASSLVVGVNTEAFF. The CDR3 DNA is TGTGCCAGCAGCTTAGTCGTAGGGGTGAACACTGAAGCTTTCTTT.

This clonotype showed up just a few times. The rearrangement joins TRBV12-3 or TRBV12-4 to TRBJ2-2; D is ambiguous. The CDR3 length is 14 residues. Trimming shortened V by 6 bases and J by 3 bases, and 11 bases separated the two germline ends. CDR3 DNA sequence: TGTGCCAGCAGCCCCAGAGGTTACACCGGGGAGCTGTTTTTT. Translating gives CASSPRGYTGELFF.

The chain carries TRBV7-6 and TRBJ2-5, with 11 bases aligning to TRBD2. CDR3 size: 18 residues. Germline CDR1 and CDR2: SGHVS and FNYEAQ. J lost 5 bases, V lost 2 bases, and 13 bases had no gene match. The CDR3 DNA follows: TGTGCCAGCAGCTTAATCTCTAGCGGGAGGCTGAAGGGGGAGACCCAGTACTTC. The encoded protein is CASSLISSGRLKGETQYF.